This T cell receptor (beta chain) was recovered during a study of breast tumors, draining lymph nodes, adjacent tissues. Findings and limits, study-wide: Compared with basal-like, luminal-like tumors shared significantly more repertoire with nontumor tissue. The lymph node origin of tumor T cells was framed as consistent with a hypothesis, not demonstrated. Tumor TCR diversity was below lymph nodes but above nontumor tissue. Data fit most tumor T cells coming from lymph node, expanding in tumor.

Germline V gene data show CDR1 as DFQATT and CDR2 as SNEGSKA (reference sequence). Between the trimmed V and J ends, which lost 0 bases and 12 bases, there was a span of 0 bases. The CDR3 length is 8 residues. Axillary draining lymph nodes of breast cancer patients supplied the node samples. TCRdb reanalysed the multiplex PCR reads using MiXCR and keeps one entry per CDR3 protein. Of 200,000 to 250,000 distinct CDR3 sequences in the sample, 30% to 35% were seen once. This clonotype showed up many times. The antigen remains unidentified. Sequenced: axillary lymph node tissue. The V and J genes are TRBV20-1 and TRBJ2-1; D is uncertain. This sequence originates from a female donor with breast cancer. Some clones in this sample may be carry-over from other donors' samples. In nucleotides, the CDR3 is TGCAGTGCTAGAGAGCAGTTCTTC. Residues: CSAREQFF.